These 2 T cell receptor beta chains were all obtained from the same sample, sequenced in a study of blood T cell repertoires in COVID-19 (TCRdb year 2020). The library was produced with the immunoSEQ multiplex PCR assay. Held by TCRdb, this immuneACCESS table contains in-frame sequences only and omits some clones. Under half of the omission traces to an unresolved V gene where checked; the cause of the rest is unknown. This sample gives under 50,000 clones in total; around nine tenths of them show up just once. The ten biggest clones cover roughly 20% of the sample. Specimen: peripheral blood. The receptors come from a man between 65 and 85 years old with active COVID-19.

In regard to this clone: Different DNA sequences within this sample yield the same CDR3. The gene calls are TRBV18 and TRBJ2-1; 10 nucleotides align to TRBD1. J gave up 4 bases and V 6 bases, and 3 bases lay outside the gene matches. The length of the CDR3 is 14 residues. CDR1 and CDR2 (germline): KGHSH, LQKENI. CDR3 in DNA: TGTGCCAGCTCCCGGGACAGGGGATACAATGAGCAGTTCTTC. Protein sequence: CASSRDRGYNEQFF.

By proportion, this clone is medium-sized (0.01 to 0.1%). The genes are TRBV7-9 and TRBJ1-3, with a possible D match to TRBD1 (6 bases). CDR3 length: 16 amino acids. The V end lost 4 bases, the J end lost 0 bases, and 13 bases lay between the germline ends. Germline V gene lookup returns CDR1 SEHNR and CDR2 FQNEAQ (reference sequence). The CDR3 reads CASSSAAGASGNTIYF. CDR3 nucleotide sequence: TGTGCCAGCAGCTCAGCTGCAGGGGCCTCTGGAAACACCATATATTTT.